The following is a T cell receptor (beta chain) sequence with its context. TCRdb's table, derived via immunoSEQ multiplex PCR, lists solely in-frame clones and lacks some. The table records 68,000 or so clones, about 83% of them present only once. This sample was included in a study of OX40 agonist ivuxolimab in advanced cancers. V was trimmed by 0 bases and J by 5 bases, leaving 11 bases between them. CDR3 size: 15 residues. Germline assignment: CDR1 LGHNA and CDR2 YNFKEQ. This receptor was identified in an adult with an advanced solid tumor such as melanoma, head and neck, liver or kidney cancer. This rearrangement joins TRBV4-2 to TRBJ1-5; D not certain. Sequencing was performed on CD4+ or CD8+ T cells sorted from blood, taken in a trial of the OX40 agonist ivuxolimab. For the CDR3, the DNA is TGTGCCAGCAGCCAAGATATGGCAGGCTATCAGCCCCAGCATTTT. Translated, it gives CASSQDMAGYQPQHF.